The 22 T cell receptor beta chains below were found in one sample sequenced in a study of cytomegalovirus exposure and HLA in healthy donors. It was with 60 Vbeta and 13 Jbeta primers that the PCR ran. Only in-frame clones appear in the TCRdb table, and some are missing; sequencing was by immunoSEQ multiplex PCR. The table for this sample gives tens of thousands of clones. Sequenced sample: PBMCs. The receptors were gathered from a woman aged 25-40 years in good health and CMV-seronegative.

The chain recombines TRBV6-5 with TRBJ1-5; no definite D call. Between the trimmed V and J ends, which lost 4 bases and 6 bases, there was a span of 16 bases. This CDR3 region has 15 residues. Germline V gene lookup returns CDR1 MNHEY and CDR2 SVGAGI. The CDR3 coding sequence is TGTGCCAGCAGTTTGGCCCAAGCGGGCGGTCAGCCCCAGCATTTT. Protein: CASSLAQAGGQPQHF.

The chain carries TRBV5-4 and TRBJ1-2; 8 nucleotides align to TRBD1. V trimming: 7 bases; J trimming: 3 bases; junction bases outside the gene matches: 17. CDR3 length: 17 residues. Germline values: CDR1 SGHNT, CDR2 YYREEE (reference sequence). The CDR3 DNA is TGTGCCAGCGGGACTCCGACATGGGACAGGAATGACTATGGCTACACCTTC. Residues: CASGTPTWDRNDYGYTF. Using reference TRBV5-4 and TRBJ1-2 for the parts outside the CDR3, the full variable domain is ETGVTQSPTHLIKTRGQQVTLRCSSQSGHNTVSWYQQALGQGPQFIFQYYREEENGRGNFPPRFSGLQFPNYSSELNVNALELDDSALYLCASGTPTWDRNDYGYTFGSGTRLTVV.

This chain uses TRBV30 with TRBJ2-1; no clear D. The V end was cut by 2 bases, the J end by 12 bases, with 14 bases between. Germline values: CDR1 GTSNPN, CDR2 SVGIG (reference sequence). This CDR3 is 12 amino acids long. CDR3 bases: TGTGCCTGGAGTTTCGGTCCCCGTGGGCAGTTCTTC. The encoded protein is CAWSFGPRGQFF.

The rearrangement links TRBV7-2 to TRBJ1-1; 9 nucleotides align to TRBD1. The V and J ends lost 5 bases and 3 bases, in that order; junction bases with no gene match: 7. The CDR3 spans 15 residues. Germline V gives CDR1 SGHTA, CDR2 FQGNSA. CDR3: CASSPDRGRYTEAFF. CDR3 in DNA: TGTGCCAGCAGCCCCGACAGGGGGAGGTACACTGAAGCTTTCTTT.

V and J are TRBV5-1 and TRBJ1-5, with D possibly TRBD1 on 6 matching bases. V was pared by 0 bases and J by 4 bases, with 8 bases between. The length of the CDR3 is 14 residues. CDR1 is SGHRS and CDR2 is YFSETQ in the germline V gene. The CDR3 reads CASSLAGVNQPQHF. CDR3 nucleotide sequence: TGCGCCAGCAGCTTGGCAGGGGTTAATCAGCCCCAGCATTTT.

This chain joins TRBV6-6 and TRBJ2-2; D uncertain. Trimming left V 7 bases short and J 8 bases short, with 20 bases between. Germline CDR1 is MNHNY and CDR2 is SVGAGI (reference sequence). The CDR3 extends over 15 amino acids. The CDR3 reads CASTPTHDADGELFF. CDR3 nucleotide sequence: TGTGCCAGCACCCCGACTCACGACGCTGATGGGGAGCTGTTTTTT.

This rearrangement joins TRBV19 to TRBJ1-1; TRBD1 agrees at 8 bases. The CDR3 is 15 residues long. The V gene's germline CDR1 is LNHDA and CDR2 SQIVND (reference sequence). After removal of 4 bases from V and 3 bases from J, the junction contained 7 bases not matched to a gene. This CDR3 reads CASSTIGQGDTEAFF. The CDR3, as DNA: TGTGCCAGTAGTACGATTGGACAGGGCGACACTGAAGCTTTCTTT.

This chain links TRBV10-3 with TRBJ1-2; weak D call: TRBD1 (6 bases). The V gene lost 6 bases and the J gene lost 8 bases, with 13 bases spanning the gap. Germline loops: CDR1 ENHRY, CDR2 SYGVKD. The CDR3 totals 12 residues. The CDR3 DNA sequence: TGTGCCATCAGGGTGGGGGCGGACGGCTACACCTTC. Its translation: CAIRVGADGYTF.

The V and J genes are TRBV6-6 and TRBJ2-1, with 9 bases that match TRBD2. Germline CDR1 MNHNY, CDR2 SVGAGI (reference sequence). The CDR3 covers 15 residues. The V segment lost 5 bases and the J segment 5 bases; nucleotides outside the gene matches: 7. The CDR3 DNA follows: TGTGCCAGCAGTAACATAGCGGGAGTCGACAATGAGCAGTTCTTC. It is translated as CASSNIAGVDNEQFF.

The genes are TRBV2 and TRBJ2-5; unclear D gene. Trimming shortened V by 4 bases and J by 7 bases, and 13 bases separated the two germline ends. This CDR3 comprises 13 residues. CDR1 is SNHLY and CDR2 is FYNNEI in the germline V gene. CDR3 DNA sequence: TGTGCCAGCAGTGCCAATCAACCGGGGACCCAGTACTTC. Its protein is CASSANQPGTQYF.

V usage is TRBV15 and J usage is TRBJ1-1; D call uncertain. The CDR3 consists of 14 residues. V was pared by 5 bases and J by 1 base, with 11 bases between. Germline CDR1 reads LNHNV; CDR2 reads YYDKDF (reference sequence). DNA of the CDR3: TGTGCCACCAGCCAAAACAAAGAGAACACTGAAGCTTTCTTT. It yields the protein CATSQNKENTEAFF.

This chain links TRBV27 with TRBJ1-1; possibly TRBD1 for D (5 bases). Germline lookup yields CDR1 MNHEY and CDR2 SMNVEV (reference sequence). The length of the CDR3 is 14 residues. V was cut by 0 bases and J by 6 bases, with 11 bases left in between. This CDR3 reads CASSLSGRGAEAFF. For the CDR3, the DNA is TGTGCCAGCAGTTTATCAGGGAGGGGTGCTGAAGCTTTCTTT.

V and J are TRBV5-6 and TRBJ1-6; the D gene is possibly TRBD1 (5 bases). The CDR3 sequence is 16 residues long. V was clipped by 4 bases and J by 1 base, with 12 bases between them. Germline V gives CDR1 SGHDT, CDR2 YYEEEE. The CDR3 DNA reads TGTGCCAGCAGCCCAGGGTATGGGTCCTATAATTCACCCCTCCACTTT. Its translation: CASSPGYGSYNSPLHF.

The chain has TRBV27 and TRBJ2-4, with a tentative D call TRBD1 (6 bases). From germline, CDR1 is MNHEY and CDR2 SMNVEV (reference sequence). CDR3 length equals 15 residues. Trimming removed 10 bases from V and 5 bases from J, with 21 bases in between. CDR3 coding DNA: TGTGCCACCCAGGGGAGTGGTGCTGGCCAAAACATTCAGTACTTC. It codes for CATQGSGAGQNIQYF.

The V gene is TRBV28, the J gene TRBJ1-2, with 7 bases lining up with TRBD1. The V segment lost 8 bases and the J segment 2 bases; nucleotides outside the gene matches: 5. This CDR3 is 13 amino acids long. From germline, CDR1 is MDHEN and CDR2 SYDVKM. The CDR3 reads CASLPGQNYGYTF. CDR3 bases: TGTGCCAGCTTACCGGGACAGAACTATGGCTACACCTTC.

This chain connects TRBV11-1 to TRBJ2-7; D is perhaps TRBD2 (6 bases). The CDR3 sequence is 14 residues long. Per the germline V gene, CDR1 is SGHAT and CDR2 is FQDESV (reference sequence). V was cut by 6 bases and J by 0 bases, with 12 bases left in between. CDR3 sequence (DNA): TGTGCCAGCAGTCACGGGGGAGCCTCCTACGAGCAGTACTTC. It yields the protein CASSHGGASYEQYF.

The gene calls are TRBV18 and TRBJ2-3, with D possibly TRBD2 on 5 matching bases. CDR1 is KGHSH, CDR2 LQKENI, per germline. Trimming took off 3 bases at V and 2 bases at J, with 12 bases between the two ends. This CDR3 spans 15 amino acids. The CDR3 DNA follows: TGTGCCAGCTCACCGTCGGGAACAGACACAGATACGCAGTATTTT. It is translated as CASSPSGTDTDTQYF.

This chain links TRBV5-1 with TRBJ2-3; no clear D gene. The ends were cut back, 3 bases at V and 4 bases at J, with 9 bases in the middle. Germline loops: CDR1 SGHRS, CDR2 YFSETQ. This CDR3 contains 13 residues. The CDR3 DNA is TGCGCCAGCAGCTGGCCCCTAGCAGATACGCAGTATTTT. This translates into CASSWPLADTQYF.

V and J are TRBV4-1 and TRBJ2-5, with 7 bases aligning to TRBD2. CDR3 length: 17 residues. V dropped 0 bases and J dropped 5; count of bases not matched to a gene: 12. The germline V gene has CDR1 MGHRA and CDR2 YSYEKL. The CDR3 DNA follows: TGCGCCAGCAGCCAAGACAGCGGGACCCTCCTGGGGGAGACCCAGTACTTC. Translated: CASSQDSGTLLGETQYF.

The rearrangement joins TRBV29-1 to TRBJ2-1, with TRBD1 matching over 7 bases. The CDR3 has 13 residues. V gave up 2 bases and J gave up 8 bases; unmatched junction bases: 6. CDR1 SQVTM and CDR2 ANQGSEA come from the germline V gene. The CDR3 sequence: CSVEQGESHEQFF. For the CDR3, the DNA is TGCAGCGTTGAACAGGGGGAATCCCATGAGCAGTTCTTC.

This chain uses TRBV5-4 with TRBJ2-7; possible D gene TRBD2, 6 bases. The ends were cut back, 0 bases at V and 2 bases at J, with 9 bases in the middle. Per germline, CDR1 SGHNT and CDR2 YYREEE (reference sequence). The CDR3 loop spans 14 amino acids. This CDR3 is CASSLEREAYEQYF. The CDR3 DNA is TGTGCCAGCAGCTTGGAAAGGGAGGCCTACGAGCAGTACTTC.

CDR3 sequence: CASSFTRGTDTQYF. The CDR3 region has the DNA TGTGCCAGCAGCTTTACGCGGGGGACAGATACGCAGTATTTT. The rearrangement links TRBV11-2 to TRBJ2-3; TRBD2 aligns across 7 bases. The CDR3 covers 14 residues. Germline loops: CDR1 SGHAT, CDR2 FQNNGV. After removal of 3 bases from V and 3 bases from J, the junction contained 3 bases not matched to a gene.